The 8 T cell receptor beta chains presented below share a single source sample, sequenced in a study of T cell clonality in common variable immunodeficiency. These receptors are not linked to any known antigen. The assay was immunoSEQ multiplex PCR, and TCRdb's table has in-frame clones only and misses some. The sample contains fewer than 35,000 clones, none of them singletons. General study findings and limits: Fewer deletions and N-nucleotide insertions were reportedly seen in common variable immunodeficiency TCR beta sequences.

The source material was peripheral blood mononuclear cells. All receptors derive from a human donor with common variable immunodeficiency.

This clone was recorded many times. Read coverage stops 3 residues before the CDR3 terminus; the germline J gene supplies the remainder. The chain has TRBV13 and TRBJ2-6; D gene ambiguous. The germline V gene encodes CDR1 PRHDT and CDR2 FYEKMQ (reference sequence). V dropped 5 bases and J dropped 0 bases, with 5 bases sitting between them. The CDR3 runs to 14 residues. Here the CDR3 reads CASSPVSGANVLTF. The sequenced CDR3 bases are TGTGCCAGCAGCCCCGTCTCTGGGGCCAACGTC.

This clone was counted only a few times. Incomplete CDR3 DNA: TGTGCCAGCAGTGACGGCAGGTCGCGAGCCAAAAACATT. Amino acid sequence: CASSDGRSRAKNI. The CDR3 in its entirety is CASSDGRSRAKNIQYF. The chain is built from TRBV2 and TRBJ2-4; D call uncertain. The read stops 3 residues short of the end of the CDR3; the missing end is completed from the germline J gene. V shed 3 bases and J shed 0 bases, with 12 bases lying between them. Germline CDR1 SNHLY, CDR2 FYNNEI. This CDR3 contains 16 residues.

The sample holds a few counts of this clone. The CDR3 goes on 3 residues after the read ends, and that part is filled in from the germline J gene. The chain joins TRBV5-5 to TRBJ1-5; maybe TRBD1 (6 bases). The CDR3 is 15 residues long. V lost 0 bases to trimming and J lost 7 bases, with 14 bases between them. The V gene's germline CDR1 is SGHKS and CDR2 YYEKEE (reference sequence). CDR3 loop: CASSLGGGGKQPQHF. Incomplete CDR3 DNA: TGTGCCAGCAGCTTGGGCGGGGGCGGTAAGCAGCCC.

This clone was seen ten or more times. The read ends 3 residues before the CDR3 terminus; that terminus is restored from the germline J gene. The genes are TRBV14 and TRBJ2-2; 7 bases align to TRBD1. J gave up 4 bases and V 3 bases, and 8 bases lay outside the gene matches. The CDR3 extends over 16 amino acids. The germline V gene encodes CDR1 SGHDN and CDR2 FVKESK. This CDR3 reads CASSHYRGAGTGELFF. CDR3 DNA (partial): TGTGCCAGCAGCCACTACAGGGGCGCAGGCACCGGGGAG. Complete variable domain (other parts from reference TRBV14 and TRBJ2-2): EAGVTQFPSHSVIEKGQTVTLRCDPISGHDNLYWYRRVMGKEIKFLLHFVKESKQDESGMPNNRFLAERTGGTYSTLKVQPAELEDSGVYFCASSHYRGAGTGELFFGEGSRLTVL.

This clone was seen more than once but under ten times. The read ends 3 residues early relative to the CDR3; the germline J gene fills the gap. The chain carries TRBV20-1 and TRBJ1-2, with a possible D match to TRBD1 (5 bases). The CDR3 runs 11 residues. Germline assignment: CDR1 DFQATT and CDR2 SNEGSKA (reference sequence). CDR3 DNA (partial): TGCAGTGTTGGGGGGTACGGGGGC. Its protein is CSVGGYGG. The entire CDR3 protein reads CSVGGYGGYTF.

This clone is termed medium-sized. CDR3 DNA, as far as it was read: TGCAGCGTCTCACAGGGGGACTATGGC. This gives the protein CSVSQGDYG. The full CDR3 protein reads CSVSQGDYGYTF. This sequence joins TRBV29-1 and TRBJ1-2; 8 bases map to TRBD1. The CDR3 extends 3 residues past the end of the read, so its final part is completed from the germline J gene. V shed 6 bases, J shed 3 bases, and the junction held 3 bases outside the gene matches. Germline V gene lookup returns CDR1 SQVTM and CDR2 ANQGSEA. The CDR3 has 12 amino acids.

In regard to this clone: Read sequence stops 3 residues before the CDR3 end, and the germline J gene provides the missing end. The rearrangement joins TRBV6-1 to TRBJ2-3, with D hard to call. The CDR3 has 19 amino acids. V dropped 2 bases and J dropped 3 bases, with 24 bases sitting between them. Germline CDR1 reads MNHNS; CDR2 reads SASEGT. The CDR3 region is CASSEFLSSWAEATDTQYF. The DNA read from the CDR3 is TGTGCCAGCAGTGAATTCCTTTCGTCGTGGGCAGAGGCAACAGATACG.

This clone has ten or more counts. The CDR3 end lies 3 residues beyond the end of the read and is filled in from the germline J gene. The chain links TRBV7-3 to TRBJ2-2; D might be TRBD2 (6 bases). V was cut by 2 bases and J by 0 bases, with 7 bases left in between. This CDR3 has 15 amino acids. Germline V gene data show CDR1 as SGHTA and CDR2 as FQGTGA. The CDR3 bases that were read are TGTGCCAGCAGCTTACGGGGGACGAACACCGGGGAG. It translates to CASSLRGTNTGE. The CDR3 as a whole reads CASSLRGTNTGELFF.